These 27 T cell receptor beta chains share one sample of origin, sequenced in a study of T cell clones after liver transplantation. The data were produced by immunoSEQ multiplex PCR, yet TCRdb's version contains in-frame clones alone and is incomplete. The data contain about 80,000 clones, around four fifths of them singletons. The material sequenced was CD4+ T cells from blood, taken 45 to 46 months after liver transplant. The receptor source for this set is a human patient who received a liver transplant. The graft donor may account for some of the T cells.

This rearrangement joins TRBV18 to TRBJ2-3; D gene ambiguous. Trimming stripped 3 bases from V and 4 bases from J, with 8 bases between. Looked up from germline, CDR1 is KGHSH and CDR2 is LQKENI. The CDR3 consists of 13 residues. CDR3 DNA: TGTGCCAGCTCACCGCGACGGGCAGATACGCAGTATTTT. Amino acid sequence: CASSPRRADTQYF.

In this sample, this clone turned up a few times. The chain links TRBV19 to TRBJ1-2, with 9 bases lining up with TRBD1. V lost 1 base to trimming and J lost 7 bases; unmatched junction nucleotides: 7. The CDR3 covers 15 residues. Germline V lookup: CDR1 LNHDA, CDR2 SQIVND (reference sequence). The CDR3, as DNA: TGTGCCAGTAGTATAGTCCACAGGGGGCAAGTTGGCTACACCTTC. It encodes CASSIVHRGQVGYTF.

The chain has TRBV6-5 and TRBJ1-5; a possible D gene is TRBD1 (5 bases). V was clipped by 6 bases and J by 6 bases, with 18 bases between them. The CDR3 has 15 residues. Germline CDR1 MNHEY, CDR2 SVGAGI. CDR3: CASSRRGPRGQPQHF. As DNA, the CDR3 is TGTGCCAGCAGCCGAAGGGGACCGAGAGGTCAGCCCCAGCATTTT.

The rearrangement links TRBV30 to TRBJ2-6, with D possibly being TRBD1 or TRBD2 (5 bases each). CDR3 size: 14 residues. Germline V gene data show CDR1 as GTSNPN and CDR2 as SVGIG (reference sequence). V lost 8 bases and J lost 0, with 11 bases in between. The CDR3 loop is CATGGGSGANVLTF. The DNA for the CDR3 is TGTGCCACGGGTGGGGGCTCTGGGGCCAACGTCCTGACTTTC.

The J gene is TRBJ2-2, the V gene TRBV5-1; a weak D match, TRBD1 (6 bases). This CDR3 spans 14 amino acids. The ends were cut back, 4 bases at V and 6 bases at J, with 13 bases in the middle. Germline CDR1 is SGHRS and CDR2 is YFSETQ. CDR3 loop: CASSIQGSPGELFF. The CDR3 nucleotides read TGCGCCAGCAGCATACAGGGATCCCCCGGGGAGCTGTTTTTT.

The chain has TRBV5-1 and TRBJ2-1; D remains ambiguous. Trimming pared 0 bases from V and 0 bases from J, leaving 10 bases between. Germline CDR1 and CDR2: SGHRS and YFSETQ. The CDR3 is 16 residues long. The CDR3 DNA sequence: TGCGCCAGCAGCTTGGCGAACGGCCGCTCCTACAATGAGCAGTTCTTC. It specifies CASSLANGRSYNEQFF.

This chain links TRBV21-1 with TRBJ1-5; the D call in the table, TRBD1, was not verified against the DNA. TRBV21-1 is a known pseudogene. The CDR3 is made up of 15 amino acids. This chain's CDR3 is CASSKEQGNNQPQHF. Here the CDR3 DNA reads TGTGCCAGCAGCAAAGAACAGGGAAATAATCAGCCCCAGCATTTT.

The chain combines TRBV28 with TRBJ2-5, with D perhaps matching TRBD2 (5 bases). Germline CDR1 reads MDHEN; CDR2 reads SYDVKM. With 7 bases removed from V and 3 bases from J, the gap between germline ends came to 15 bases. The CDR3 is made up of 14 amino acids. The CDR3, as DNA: TGTGCCAGCAACCCCCCGGGAAAGAAAGAGACCCAGTACTTC. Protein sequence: CASNPPGKKETQYF. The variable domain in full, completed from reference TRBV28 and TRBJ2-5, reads DVKVTQSSRYLVKRTGEKVFLECVQDMDHENMFWYRQDPGLGLRLIYFSYDVKMKEKGDIPEGYSVSREKKERFSLILESASTNQTSMYLCASNPPGKKETQYFGPGTRLLVL.

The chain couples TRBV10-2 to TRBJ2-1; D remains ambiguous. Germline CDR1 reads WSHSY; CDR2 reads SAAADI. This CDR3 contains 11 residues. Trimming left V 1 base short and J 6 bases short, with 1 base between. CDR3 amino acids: CASSEFNEQFF. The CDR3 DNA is TGCGCCAGCAGTGAGTTCAATGAGCAGTTCTTC.

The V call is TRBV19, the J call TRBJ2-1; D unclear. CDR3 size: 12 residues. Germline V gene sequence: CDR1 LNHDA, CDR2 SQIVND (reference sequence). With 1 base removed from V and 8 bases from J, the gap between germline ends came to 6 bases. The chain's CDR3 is CASSIGDYEQFF. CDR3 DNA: TGTGCCAGTAGTATAGGCGACTATGAGCAGTTCTTC.

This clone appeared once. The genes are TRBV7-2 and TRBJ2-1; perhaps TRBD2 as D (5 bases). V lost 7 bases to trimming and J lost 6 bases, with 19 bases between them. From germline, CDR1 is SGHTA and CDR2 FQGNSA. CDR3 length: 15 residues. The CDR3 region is CASTPVAWARNEQFF. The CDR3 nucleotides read TGTGCCAGCACCCCCGTAGCGTGGGCCCGCAATGAGCAGTTCTTC.

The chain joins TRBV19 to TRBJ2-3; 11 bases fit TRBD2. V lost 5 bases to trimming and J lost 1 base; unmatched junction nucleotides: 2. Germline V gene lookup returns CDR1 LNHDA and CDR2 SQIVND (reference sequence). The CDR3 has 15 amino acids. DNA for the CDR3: TGTGCCAGTAGTCTAGCGGGAGGAGGCACAGATACGCAGTATTTT. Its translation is CASSLAGGGTDTQYF.

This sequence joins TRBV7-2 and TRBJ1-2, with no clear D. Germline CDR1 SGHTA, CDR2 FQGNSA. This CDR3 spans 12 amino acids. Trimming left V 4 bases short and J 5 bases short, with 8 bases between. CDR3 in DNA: TGTGCCAGCAGCTCCGGGGTATATGGCTACACCTTC. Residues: CASSSGVYGYTF. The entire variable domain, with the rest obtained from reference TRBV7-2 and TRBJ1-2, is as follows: GAGVSQSPSNKVTEKGKDVELRCDPISGHTALYWYRQSLGQGLEFLIYFQGNSAPDKSGLPSDRFSAERTGGSVSTLTIQRTQQEDSAVYLCASSSGVYGYTFGSGTRLTVV.

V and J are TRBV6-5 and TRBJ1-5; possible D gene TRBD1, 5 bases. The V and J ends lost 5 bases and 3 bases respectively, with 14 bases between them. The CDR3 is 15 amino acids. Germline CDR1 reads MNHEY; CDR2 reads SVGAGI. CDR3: CASSRDSRVNQPQHF. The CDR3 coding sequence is TGTGCCAGCAGTCGGGACTCCAGAGTCAATCAGCCCCAGCATTTT.

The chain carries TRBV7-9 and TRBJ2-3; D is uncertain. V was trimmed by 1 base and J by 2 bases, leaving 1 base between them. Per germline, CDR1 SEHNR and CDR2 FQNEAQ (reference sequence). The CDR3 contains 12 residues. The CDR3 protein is CASSLDTDTQYF. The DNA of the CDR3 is TGTGCCAGCAGCTTAGACACAGATACGCAGTATTTT.

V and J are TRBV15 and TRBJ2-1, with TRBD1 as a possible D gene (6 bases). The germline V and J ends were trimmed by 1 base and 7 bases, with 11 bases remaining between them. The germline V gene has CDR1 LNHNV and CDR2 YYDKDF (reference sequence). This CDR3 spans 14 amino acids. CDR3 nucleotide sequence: TGTGCCACCAGCAGAGTGAAGAGGGGGAATGAGCAGTTCTTC. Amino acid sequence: CATSRVKRGNEQFF.

The CDR3 loop is CASSSMTGGSYNEQFF. The CDR3 DNA is TGTGCCAGCAGTTCCATGACAGGGGGGTCCTACAATGAGCAGTTCTTC. This chain connects TRBV28 to TRBJ2-1, with 9 bases matching TRBD1. The V gene's germline CDR1 is MDHEN and CDR2 SYDVKM. Trimming at V came to 4 bases and at J to 1 base, leaving 5 bases not matched to a gene. The CDR3 totals 16 residues. Full variable domain (remainder filled in from reference TRBV28 and TRBJ2-1): DVKVTQSSRYLVKRTGEKVFLECVQDMDHENMFWYRQDPGLGLRLIYFSYDVKMKEKGDIPEGYSVSREKKERFSLILESASTNQTSMYLCASSSMTGGSYNEQFFGPGTRLTVL.

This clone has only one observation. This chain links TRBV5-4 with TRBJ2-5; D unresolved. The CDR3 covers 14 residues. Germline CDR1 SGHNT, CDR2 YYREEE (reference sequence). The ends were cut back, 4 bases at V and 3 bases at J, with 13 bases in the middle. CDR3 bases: TGTGCCAGCAGCCTTGGAGCTCAGGAAGAGACCCAGTACTTC. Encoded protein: CASSLGAQEETQYF. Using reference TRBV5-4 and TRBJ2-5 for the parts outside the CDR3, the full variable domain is ETGVTQSPTHLIKTRGQQVTLRCSSQSGHNTVSWYQQALGQGPQFIFQYYREEENGRGNFPPRFSGLQFPNYSSELNVNALELDDSALYLCASSLGAQEETQYFGPGTRLLVL.

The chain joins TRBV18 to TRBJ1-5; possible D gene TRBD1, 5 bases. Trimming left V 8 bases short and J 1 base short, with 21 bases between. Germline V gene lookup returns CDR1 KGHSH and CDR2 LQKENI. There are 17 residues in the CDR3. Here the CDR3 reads CASPACEGRVSNQPQHF. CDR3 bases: TGTGCCAGCCCTGCCTGCGAGGGGCGGGTAAGCAATCAGCCCCAGCATTTT.

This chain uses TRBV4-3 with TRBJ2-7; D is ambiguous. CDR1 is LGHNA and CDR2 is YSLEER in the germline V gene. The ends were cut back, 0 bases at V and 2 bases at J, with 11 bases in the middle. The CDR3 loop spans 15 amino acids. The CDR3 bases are TGCGCCAGCAGCCAAGAGCATCCTTACCCCTACGAGCAGTACTTC. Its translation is CASSQEHPYPYEQYF.

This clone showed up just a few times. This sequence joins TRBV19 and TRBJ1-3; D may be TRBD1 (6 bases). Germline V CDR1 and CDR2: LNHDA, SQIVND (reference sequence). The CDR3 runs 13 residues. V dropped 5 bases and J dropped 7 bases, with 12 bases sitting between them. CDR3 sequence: CASSPRGWNTIYF. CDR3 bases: TGTGCCAGTAGTCCGAGGGGGTGGAACACCATATATTTT. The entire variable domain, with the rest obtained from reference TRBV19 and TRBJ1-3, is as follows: DGGITQSPKYLFRKEGQNVTLSCEQNLNHDAMYWYRQDPGQGLRLIYYSQIVNDFQKGDIAEGYSVSREKKESFPLTVTSAQKNPTAFYLCASSPRGWNTIYFGEGSWLTVV.

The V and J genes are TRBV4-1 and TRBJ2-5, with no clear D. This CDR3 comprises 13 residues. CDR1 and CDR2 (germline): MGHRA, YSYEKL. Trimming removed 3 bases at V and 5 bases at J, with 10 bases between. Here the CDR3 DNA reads TGCGCCAGCAGCCAGGTTCATGCTGAGACCCAGTACTTC. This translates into CASSQVHAETQYF.

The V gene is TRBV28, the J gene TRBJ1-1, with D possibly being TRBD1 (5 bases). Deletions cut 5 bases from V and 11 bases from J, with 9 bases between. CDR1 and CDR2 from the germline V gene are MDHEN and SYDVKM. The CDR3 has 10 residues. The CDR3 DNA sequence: TGTGCCAGCAGTACAGGTTATGCTTTCTTT. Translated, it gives CASSTGYAFF. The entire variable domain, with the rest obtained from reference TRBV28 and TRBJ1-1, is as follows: DVKVTQSSRYLVKRTGEKVFLECVQDMDHENMFWYRQDPGLGLRLIYFSYDVKMKEKGDIPEGYSVSREKKERFSLILESASTNQTSMYLCASSTGYAFFGQGTRLTVV.

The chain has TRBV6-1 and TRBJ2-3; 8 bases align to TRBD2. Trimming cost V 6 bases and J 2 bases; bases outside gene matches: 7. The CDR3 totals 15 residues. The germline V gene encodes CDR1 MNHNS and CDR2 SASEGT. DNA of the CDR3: TGTGCCAGCAGCAAACTAGCGGCCACCACAGATACGCAGTATTTT. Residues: CASSKLAATTDTQYF.

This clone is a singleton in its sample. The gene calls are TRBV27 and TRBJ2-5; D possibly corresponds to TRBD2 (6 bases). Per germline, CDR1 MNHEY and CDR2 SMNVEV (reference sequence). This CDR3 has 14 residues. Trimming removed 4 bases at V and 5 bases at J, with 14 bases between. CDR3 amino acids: CASSYGSYSETQYF. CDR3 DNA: TGTGCCAGCAGTTACGGGAGTTATTCCGAGACCCAGTACTTC.

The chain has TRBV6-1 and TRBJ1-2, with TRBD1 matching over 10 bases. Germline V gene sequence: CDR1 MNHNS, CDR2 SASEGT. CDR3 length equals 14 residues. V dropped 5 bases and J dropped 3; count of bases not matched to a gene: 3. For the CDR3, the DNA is TGTGCCAGCAGTAGGACAGGGGGGGACTATGGCTACACCTTC. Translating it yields CASSRTGGDYGYTF.

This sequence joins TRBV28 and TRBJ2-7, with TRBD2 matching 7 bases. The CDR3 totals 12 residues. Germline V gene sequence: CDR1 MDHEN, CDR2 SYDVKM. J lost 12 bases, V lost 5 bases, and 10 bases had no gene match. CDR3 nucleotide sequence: TGTGCCAGCAGTCCTCCGGGACTATCGGGGTACTTC. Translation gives CASSPPGLSGYF.